These T cell receptor beta chains were read from a single sample in a study of cytomegalovirus exposure and HLA in healthy donors. TCRdb's copy holds only in-frame clones and misses some; the assay was immunoSEQ multiplex PCR. The sample has fewer than 110,000 clones, roughly 79% seen once. Sequenced: PBMCs. These receptors originate from a woman aged 35 to 49 in good health and CMV-seronegative. CDR3s leave out the opening cysteine and the closing phenylalanine or tryptophan. A D gene is named only where the DNA matches it firmly.

TRBV10-3	.	TRBJ2-3	AISERETSTDTQY
TRBV4-2	.	TRBJ1-5	ASSQEGGQPQH
TRBV30	.	TRBJ1-1	AWMGRWDTEAF
TRBV7-9	TRBD2	TRBJ2-3	SSSSLAGSSTDTQY
TRBV7-9	.	TRBJ1-2	ASSLGGAFNYGYT
TRBV19	TRBD2	TRBJ2-1	ASSIGGSKGEQF
TRBV7-9	.	TRBJ2-5	ASSPGWLNPNY
TRBV7-9	.	TRBJ2-7	ASSPYYGDEQY
TRBV14	.	TRBJ2-3	ASQRLGGTDTQY
TRBV5-1	TRBD1	TRBJ2-7	ASSSAGTAPYEQY
TRBV7-2	.	TRBJ2-1	ASSLREGVEQF
TRBV18	TRBD2	TRBJ2-7	ASLPGTSGAQY
TRBV30	.	.	AWSPGRGVYEQY
TRBV30	TRBD1	TRBJ1-5	AWTDREGQPQH
TRBV10-1	TRBD2	TRBJ2-3	ASSDGLAGGGQY
TRBV6-5	.	TRBJ1-5	ASSLAPQGNQPQH
TRBV4-3	TRBD1	TRBJ2-7	ASSPRGDRGDEQY
TRBV2	TRBD2	TRBJ2-2	ASSEALLTSGISGELF
TRBV5-1	TRBD2	TRBJ2-7	ASSLVRGGNYEQY
TRBV18	TRBD1	TRBJ1-1	ASSPGDRATEAF
TRBV4-1	.	TRBJ2-3	ASSPGTSTDTQY
TRBV12-5	TRBD1	TRBJ2-3	ASGFGTGFSAGVTDTQY
TRBV14	TRBD1	TRBJ1-1	ASSTHKPGTAAEAF
TRBV7-9	.	TRBJ2-7	ASSHRHSYEQY
TRBV4-1	TRBD1	TRBJ2-2	ASSQVGQGLVGELF
TRBV6-6	.	TRBJ1-1	ASTPLGHKNTEAF
TRBV6-1	.	TRBJ1-1	ASSVVGLSTEAF
TRBV28	.	TRBJ1-1	ASSFFLGSTEAF
TRBV28	.	TRBJ1-1	ASLRAGAGTEAF
TRBV28	TRBD1	TRBJ1-2	ASSSTGFGLSNYGYT
TRBV5-4	TRBD1	TRBJ1-2	ASSSTGEPNYGYT
TRBV6-4	TRBD2	TRBJ2-3	ASSRLAGGVDTQY
TRBV28	TRBD2	TRBJ2-3	ASSSGTSGWVITDTQY
TRBV27	.	TRBJ2-1	ASSLWATTYNEQF
TRBV11-2	TRBD2	TRBJ2-1	ASSTRLAGDHNNEQF
TRBV5-6	.	TRBJ2-5	ASSSYQETQY
TRBV9	TRBD1	TRBJ1-2	ASSEQGEGGGYT
TRBV6-1	TRBD1	TRBJ2-7	ASSQSGTGIEQY
TRBV16	.	TRBJ1-2	ASSQGGPSYYT
TRBV7-9	TRBD1	TRBJ2-7	SSSSRTGAHEQY
TRBV30	.	TRBJ1-1	AWSVNRVGDTEAF
TRBV18	TRBD1	TRBJ1-1	ASQGQMNTEAF
TRBV11-2	.	TRBJ1-6	ASSPQASYNSPLH
TRBV2	TRBD2	TRBJ2-7	ASSERSSGTYEQY
TRBV9	.	TRBJ1-1	ASSPRDKNTEAF
TRBV5-1	TRBD2	TRBJ2-1	ASSLEVAGVNEQF
TRBV19	TRBD1	TRBJ1-2	ASSPTGGSFNYGYT
TRBV10-3	TRBD1	TRBJ2-1	AISASGTGLGNEQF
TRBV11-1	.	TRBJ1-1	ASSAVGRGGTEAF
TRBV5-1	.	TRBJ2-3	ASSLGLVGSTDTQY
TRBV7-9	.	TRBJ2-7	ASSLVRGDGSYEQY
TRBV4-2	TRBD1	TRBJ1-2	ASSQGGVWDRSLYGYT
TRBV10-3	.	TRBJ2-7	AISQDRNRYEQY
TRBV11-1	TRBD1	TRBJ2-7	ASSSGQGPGYEQY
TRBV6-1	TRBD1	TRBJ1-6	ASKRDRNSPLH
TRBV28	TRBD1	TRBJ2-1	ASSTDGTGWNEQF
TRBV6-6	.	TRBJ1-1	ASSYSGENTEAF
TRBV6-1	TRBD2	TRBJ2-3	ASSGRGGRADTQY